The 27 T cell receptor beta chains below all came from one sample that was sequenced in a study of T cells in Graves' hyperthyroidism and ophthalmopathy. Authors of the study amplified TCR beta CDR3 regions from RNA transcripts. A set of HTBI primers served as the primers for a first-round RT-PCR of the TCR CDR3. TCRdb reprocessed the multiplex PCR reads with MiXCR, giving one entry per CDR3 protein. The table has about 400,000 distinct CDR3 sequences, around 16% seen once; the top ten hold around an eighth. Sequences were obtained from blood. The origin of the receptors is a young woman with Graves' hyperthyroidism.

At least ten counts were recorded for this clonotype. The chain recombines TRBV7-9 with TRBJ2-7; 7 nucleotides line up with TRBD1. Germline trimming cut 5 bases from V and 0 bases from J; bases unmatched to any gene: 4. From germline, CDR1 is SEHNR and CDR2 FQNEAQ (reference sequence). The CDR3 loop spans 14 amino acids. CDR3 region: CASSMGQSSYEQYF. CDR3 nucleotides: TGTGCCAGCAGCATGGGACAGAGCTCCTACGAGCAGTACTTC.

This clonotype was recorded at least ten times. V usage is TRBV6-2 or TRBV6-3 and J usage is TRBJ2-7, with 7 bases lining up with TRBD2. Germline V gene data show CDR1 as MNHEY and CDR2 as SVGEGT. The CDR3 spans 14 residues. V lost 7 bases, J lost 2 bases, and 8 bases stayed unmatched. The CDR3 bases are TGTGCCAGCAACGCGGGAGAAATCCCCTACGAGCAGTACTTC. Translated, it gives CASNAGEIPYEQYF.

At least ten counts were recorded for this clonotype. The chain employs TRBV6-1 and TRBJ2-1, with 12 bases matching TRBD2. This CDR3 has 15 amino acids. Germline assignment: CDR1 MNHNS and CDR2 SASEGT. After removal of 7 bases from V and 5 bases from J, the junction contained 6 bases not matched to a gene. The CDR3 is CASTSTSGGDNEQFF. CDR3 DNA: TGTGCCAGCACCTCGACTAGCGGGGGTGACAATGAGCAGTTCTTC.

This clonotype occurred a few times. The rearrangement links TRBV7-8 to TRBJ1-2, with D unresolved. Per germline, CDR1 SGHVS and CDR2 FQNEAQ. CDR3 length: 12 amino acids. V was cut by 5 bases and J by 7 bases, with 11 bases left in between. The CDR3 DNA follows: TGTGCCAGCAGCAGAGGGAGAAGTGGCTACACCTTC. Translated: CASSRGRSGYTF.

This clonotype came up many times. The rearrangement links TRBV6-6 to TRBJ1-2; 7 bases are shared with TRBD1. Germline V gives CDR1 MNHNY, CDR2 SVGAGI (reference sequence). V trimming: 2 bases; J trimming: 6 bases; junction bases outside the gene matches: 12. This CDR3 is 16 amino acids long. The CDR3 here is CASSYRALAGGNGYTF. Written as DNA, the CDR3 is TGTGCCAGCAGTTACCGGGCGTTGGCAGGGGGGAATGGCTACACCTTC.

This clonotype was recorded many times. The chain recombines TRBV20-1 with TRBJ1-2; D gene ambiguous. Germline CDR1 and CDR2: DFQATT and SNEGSKA (reference sequence). V was clipped by 0 bases and J by 1 base, with 9 bases between them. The CDR3 covers 14 residues. In DNA form, the CDR3 reads TGCAGTGCTAGAGATTTTACCTTTAACTATGGCTACACCTTC. Translation: CSARDFTFNYGYTF.

This clonotype was seen at least ten times. The rearrangement links TRBV28 to TRBJ2-1; D may correspond to TRBD1 or TRBD2 (6 bases each). V was clipped by 2 bases and J by 2 bases, with 13 bases between them. This CDR3 region has 16 residues. Germline CDR1 reads MDHEN; CDR2 reads SYDVKM. CDR3 sequence: CASSLGGPFTYNEQFF. The DNA for the CDR3 is TGTGCCAGCAGTTTAGGGGGGCCCTTTACCTACAATGAGCAGTTCTTC.

This rearrangement joins TRBV3-1 to TRBJ2-7; no definite D call. V was shortened by 1 base and J by 0 bases, with 7 bases between the two germline ends. The length of the CDR3 is 14 residues. Germline V gene sequence: CDR1 LGHDT, CDR2 YNNKEL (reference sequence). CDR3 amino acids: CASSQVSLSYEQYF. CDR3 sequence (DNA): TGTGCCAGCAGCCAAGTTTCCCTCTCCTACGAGCAGTACTTC.

This clonotype turned up a few times. J is TRBJ1-4 and V is TRBV7-9; 9 bases are shared with TRBD1. The J segment lost 7 bases and the V segment lost 5 bases, leaving 5 bases of the junction unmatched. This CDR3 contains 14 residues. CDR1 and CDR2 (germline): SEHNR, FQNEAQ (reference sequence). The CDR3 loop is CASSLTGGSEKLFF. The CDR3, as DNA: TGTGCCAGCAGCCTGACAGGGGGGTCTGAAAAACTGTTTTTT.

In its sample, this clonotype was seen many times. The V gene is TRBV7-9, the J gene TRBJ1-2, with 7 nucleotides matching TRBD1. Losses at the gene ends were 6 bases for V and 5 bases for J; bases not matched to a gene: 6. The CDR3 runs 13 residues. CDR1 is SEHNR and CDR2 is FQNEAQ in the germline V gene (reference sequence). Here the CDR3 DNA reads TGTGCCAGCAGACCAGGGACAGATTATGGCTACACCTTC. Translated: CASRPGTDYGYTF.

This chain joins TRBV11-2 and TRBJ1-1; a possible D gene is TRBD1 (6 bases). Germline V gene sequence: CDR1 SGHAT, CDR2 FQNNGV. The CDR3 totals 16 residues. Trimming left V 0 bases short and J 5 bases short, with 16 bases between. The CDR3 DNA reads as TGTGCCAGCAGCTTAGAAGGCGGGGGCCTGTATACTGAAGCTTTCTTT. Amino acids: CASSLEGGGLYTEAFF.

This clonotype showed up just a few times. V usage is TRBV29-1 and J usage is TRBJ2-2; tentative D call: TRBD2 (5 bases). The germline gives CDR1 SQVTM, CDR2 ANQGSEA. The CDR3 is 11 amino acids. CDR3 residues: CSGSGRGELFF. The CDR3 DNA reads TGCAGTGGGAGCGGACGTGGGGAGCTGTTTTTT.

Only a few counts were recorded for this clonotype. The V and J genes are TRBV7-2 and TRBJ2-7, with D possibly being TRBD1 or TRBD2 (5 bases each). V shed 2 bases and J shed 5 bases, with 16 bases lying between them. The germline gives CDR1 SGHTA, CDR2 FQGNSA. The CDR3 is 15 amino acids. This chain's CDR3 is CASSLWGPAINEQYF. For the CDR3, the DNA is TGTGCCAGCAGCTTATGGGGACCAGCAATCAACGAGCAGTACTTC.

Many counts were recorded for this clonotype. J is TRBJ2-2 and V is TRBV4-1; 9 bases agree with TRBD2. V lost 1 base and J lost 4; bases outside the gene matches: 7. The CDR3 covers 17 residues. Looked up from germline, CDR1 is MGHRA and CDR2 is YSYEKL. The CDR3 spells CASSQGLAGAGTGELFF. Written as DNA, the CDR3 is TGCGCCAGCAGCCAAGGGTTAGCGGGAGCAGGCACCGGGGAGCTGTTTTTT.

This clonotype was counted many times. This sequence joins TRBV20-1 and TRBJ2-7; 10 bases map to TRBD2. From germline, CDR1 is DFQATT and CDR2 SNEGSKA (reference sequence). There are 14 residues in the CDR3. Trimming removed 6 bases from V and 4 bases from J; junction bases left unmatched: 9. As DNA, the CDR3 is TGCAGTGCCCAGAGCGGGAGGGCCGTTTACGAGCAGTACTTC. This codes for CSAQSGRAVYEQYF.

The chain links TRBV28 to TRBJ1-2; possible D gene TRBD1, 6 bases. This CDR3 contains 17 residues. Germline CDR1 MDHEN, CDR2 SYDVKM. Trimming pared 4 bases from V and 0 bases from J, leaving 18 bases between. DNA for the CDR3: TGTGCCAGCAGTTCGCAAAAAGGGGGGCGGACTAACTATGGCTACACCTTC. Translation gives CASSSQKGGRTNYGYTF.

This clonotype was counted ten times or more. J is TRBJ1-1 and V is TRBV2; 7 bases line up with TRBD1. With 4 bases clipped from V and 5 bases from J, the junction kept 10 bases outside the gene matches. Germline assignment: CDR1 SNHLY and CDR2 FYNNEI. The CDR3 spans 15 residues. The CDR3 DNA reads as TGTGCCAGCAGTGGGGAGGAGGGGGCGAGAACTGAAGCTTTCTTT. Translating it yields CASSGEEGARTEAFF.

The CDR3 bases are TGTGCCAGCAGCCCCGGGGCCGTCAATTTTTACGAGCAGTACTTC. Translated, it gives CASSPGAVNFYEQYF. The chain combines TRBV9 with TRBJ2-7; D tentatively fits TRBD1 or TRBD2 (5 bases each). CDR3 length: 15 amino acids. Germline V CDR1 and CDR2: SGDLS, YYNGEE. Trimming shortened V by 4 bases and J by 4 bases, and 18 bases separated the two germline ends.

Ten or more counts support this clonotype. The V and J genes are TRBV11-2 and TRBJ2-3; 8 positions match TRBD2. V gave up 0 bases and J gave up 5 bases; unmatched junction bases: 7. CDR3 length equals 16 residues. Germline V lookup: CDR1 SGHAT, CDR2 FQNNGV. The CDR3 loop reads CASSLDLRGAGDTQYF. In DNA, the CDR3 is TGTGCCAGCAGCTTAGATTTGCGGGGGGCGGGAGATACGCAGTATTTT.

This clonotype has ten or more counts. The CDR3 bases are TGTGCCAGCAGGTCACAGGGGGCCCCCGGAGGTCCCCAGCATTTT. As protein: CASRSQGAPGGPQHF. This chain links TRBV28 with TRBJ1-5; 9 bases fit TRBD1. This CDR3 has 15 residues. V was pared by 6 bases and J by 10 bases, with 13 bases of the junction left unmatched. In germline, CDR1 is MDHEN, CDR2 SYDVKM.

The rearrangement joins TRBV13 to TRBJ2-7, with 9 bases matching TRBD1. Germline assignment: CDR1 PRHDT and CDR2 FYEKMQ (reference sequence). The CDR3 has 16 residues. Unmatched junction bases numbered 15, after V lost 7 bases and J lost 5 bases. Written as DNA, the CDR3 is TGTGCCAGCAACGCTCCCACAGGGGGCGTTATCCACGAGCAGTACTTC. Residues: CASNAPTGGVIHEQYF.

The V gene is TRBV9, the J gene TRBJ2-7; D not certain. V was pared by 3 bases and J by 0 bases, with 4 bases between. The CDR3 sequence is 12 residues long. Per the germline V gene, CDR1 is SGDLS and CDR2 is YYNGEE. The CDR3 sequence is CASSASSYEQYF. CDR3 in DNA: TGTGCCAGCAGCGCTAGCTCCTACGAGCAGTACTTC.

This clonotype has more than one count but fewer than ten. The V and J genes are TRBV15 and TRBJ1-5, with 7 nucleotides matching TRBD1. The J segment lost 1 base and the V segment lost 3 bases, leaving 3 bases of the junction unmatched. CDR1 LNHNV and CDR2 YYDKDF come from the germline V gene (reference sequence). This CDR3 comprises 15 residues. The CDR3 region is CATSRGQLSNQPQHF. In nucleotides, the CDR3 is TGTGCCACCAGCAGGGGACAGTTAAGCAATCAGCCCCAGCATTTT.

Ten or more counts support this clonotype. The CDR3 coding sequence is TGTGCCAGCAGTTATCACCTCACAGATACGCAGTATTTT. This gives the protein CASSYHLTDTQYF. V gene TRBV6-1 combines with J gene TRBJ2-3, with D unclear. Germline-derived CDR1 and CDR2 are MNHNS and SASEGT. This CDR3 is built from 13 residues. Trimming cost V 5 bases and J 2 bases, with 8 bases left between them.

This clonotype was seen a handful of times. The rearrangement uses TRBV12-3 or TRBV12-4 and TRBJ1-5; 10 bases match TRBD1. The CDR3 loop spans 13 amino acids. V shed 4 bases and J 6 bases; nucleotides not matched to a gene: 0. The CDR3 loop is CASSWDRGQPQHF. In DNA form, the CDR3 reads TGTGCCAGCAGTTGGGACAGGGGTCAGCCCCAGCATTTT.

This clonotype showed up many times. V and J are TRBV2 and TRBJ1-5; 8 bases are a match to TRBD1. The trim removed 7 bases at V and 5 bases at J, leaving 7 bases unmatched. Germline V gene lookup returns CDR1 SNHLY and CDR2 FYNNEI. The CDR3 is made up of 14 amino acids. The DNA of the CDR3 is TGTGCCAGCAAGGGAGCAGGGGGCTATCAGCCCCAGCATTTT. This encodes CASKGAGGYQPQHF.

This clonotype was seen many times. The chain couples TRBV7-8 to TRBJ1-1; tentatively, D is TRBD1 (5 bases). CDR3 length equals 16 residues. Germline CDR1 and CDR2: SGHVS and FQNEAQ. Trimming cost V 4 bases and J 1 base, with 16 bases left between them. For the CDR3, the DNA is TGTGCCAGCAGCTCTCTTGGGGGTACCACGAACACTGAAGCTTTCTTT. As protein: CASSSLGGTTNTEAFF.